This T cell receptor (beta chain) was identified during a study of OX40 agonist ivuxolimab in advanced cancers. Study-level background: Three patients showed partial responses: one hepatocellular carcinoma and two cutaneous melanoma cases. Study observations and caveats: Some of the nonresponding patients also showed low levels of normalized T-cell clonal expansion.

Cycle 7 day 1, cycle 4 day 1, and baseline were the timepoints at which blood was sampled. The germline V gene encodes CDR1 SGHDT and CDR2 YYEEEE. The ends were cut back, 4 bases at V and 3 bases at J, with 16 bases in the middle. The CDR3 covers 16 residues. Produced via immunoSEQ multiplex PCR; TCRdb's table is partial and in-frame only. The repertoire includes approximately 120,000 clones, about nine tenths of them detected once, and 0.8% to 1% sits in the top ten. Notes on this clone: Its antigen is undetermined.

The TCR comes from an adult with an advanced solid tumor such as melanoma, head and neck, liver or kidney cancer. Here the sequenced sample was CD4+ or CD8+ T cells sorted from blood, taken in a trial of the OX40 agonist ivuxolimab. This chain connects TRBV5-6 to TRBJ2-2; D is possibly TRBD2 (6 bases). The CDR3 protein is CASSLARDLHTGELFF. CDR3 in DNA: TGTGCCAGCAGCCTGGCCAGGGACTTACACACCGGGGAGCTGTTTTTT.